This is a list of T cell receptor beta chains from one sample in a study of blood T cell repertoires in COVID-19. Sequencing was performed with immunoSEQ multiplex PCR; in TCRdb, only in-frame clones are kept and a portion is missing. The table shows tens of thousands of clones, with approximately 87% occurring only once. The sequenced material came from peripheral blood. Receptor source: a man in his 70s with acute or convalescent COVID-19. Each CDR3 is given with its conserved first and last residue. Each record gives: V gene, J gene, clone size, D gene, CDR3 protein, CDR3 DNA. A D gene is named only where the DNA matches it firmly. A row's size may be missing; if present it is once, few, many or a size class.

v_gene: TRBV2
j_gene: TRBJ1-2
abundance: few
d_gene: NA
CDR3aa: CASSDRGAGGYTF
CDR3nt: TGTGCCAGCAGTGACCGGGGGGCAGGGGGCTACACCTTC

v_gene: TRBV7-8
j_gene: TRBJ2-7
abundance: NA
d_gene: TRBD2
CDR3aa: CASSRGTSGYEQYF
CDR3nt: TGTGCCAGCAGCCGAGGGACTAGCGGCTACGAGCAGTACTTC

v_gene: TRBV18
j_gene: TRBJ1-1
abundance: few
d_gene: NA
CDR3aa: CASYPIGDGNTEAFF
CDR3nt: TGTGCCAGCTATCCCATCGGGGATGGGAACACTGAAGCTTTCTTT

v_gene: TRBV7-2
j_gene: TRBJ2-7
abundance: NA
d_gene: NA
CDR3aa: CASSPAGGAREYEQYF
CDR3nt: TGTGCCAGCAGCCCCGCAGGGGGCGCGCGGGAGTACGAGCAGTACTTC

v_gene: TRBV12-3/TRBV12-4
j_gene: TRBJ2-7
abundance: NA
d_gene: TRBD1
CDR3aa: CASSPETGHEQYF
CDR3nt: TGTGCCAGCAGTCCCGAGACAGGGCACGAGCAGTACTTC

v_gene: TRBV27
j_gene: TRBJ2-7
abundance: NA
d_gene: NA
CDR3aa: CASSLSGRLDEQYF
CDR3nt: TGTGCCAGCAGTTTATCGGGGAGGCTAGACGAGCAGTACTTC

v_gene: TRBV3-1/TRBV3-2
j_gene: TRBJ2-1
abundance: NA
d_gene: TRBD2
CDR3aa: CASSPTSGSIEQFF
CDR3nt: TGTGCCAGCAGCCCGACTAGCGGGAGTATTGAGCAGTTCTTC

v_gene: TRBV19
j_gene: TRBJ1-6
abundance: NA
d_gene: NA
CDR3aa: CASSIGQSSSYNSPLHF
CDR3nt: TGTGCCAGTAGTATTGGGCAGTCGAGCTCCTATAATTCACCCCTCCACTTT

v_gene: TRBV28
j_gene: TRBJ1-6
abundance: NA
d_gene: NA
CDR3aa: CASTGSTGGGKNSPLHF
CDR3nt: TGTGCCAGTACTGGTTCCACTGGGGGGGGCAAAAATTCACCCCTCCACTTT

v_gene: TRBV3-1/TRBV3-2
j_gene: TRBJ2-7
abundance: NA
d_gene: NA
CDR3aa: CANPRVGSYEQYF
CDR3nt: TGTGCCAACCCCCGCGTCGGTTCCTACGAGCAGTACTTC

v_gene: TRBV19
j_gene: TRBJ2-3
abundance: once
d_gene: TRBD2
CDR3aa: CASAVGLAGNTQYF
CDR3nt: TGTGCCAGCGCGGTGGGGCTAGCGGGAAATACGCAGTATTTT

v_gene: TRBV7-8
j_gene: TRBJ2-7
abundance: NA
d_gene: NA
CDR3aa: CASSLDRAVLREQYF
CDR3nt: TGTGCCAGCAGCTTAGACAGAGCGGTCCTACGGGAGCAGTACTTC

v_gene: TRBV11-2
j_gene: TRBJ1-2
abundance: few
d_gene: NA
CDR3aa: CASSRVGAAYGYTF
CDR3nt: TGTGCCAGCAGCCGAGTGGGGGCAGCCTATGGCTACACCTTC

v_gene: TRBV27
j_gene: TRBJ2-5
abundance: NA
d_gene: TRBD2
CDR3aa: CASSLKREETQYF
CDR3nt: TGTGCCAGCAGTTTGAAGCGGGAGGAGACCCAGTACTTC

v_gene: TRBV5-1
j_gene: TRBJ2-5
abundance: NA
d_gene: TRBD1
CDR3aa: CASSLQTGGQETQYF
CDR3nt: TGCGCCAGCAGCTTACAAACAGGGGGCCAAGAGACCCAGTACTTC

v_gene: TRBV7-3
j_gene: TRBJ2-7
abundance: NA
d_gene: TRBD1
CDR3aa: CASSPTGSYEQYF
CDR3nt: TGTGCCAGCAGCCCGACAGGGTCCTACGAGCAGTACTTC

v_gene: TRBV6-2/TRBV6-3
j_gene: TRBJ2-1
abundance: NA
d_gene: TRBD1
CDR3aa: CASSYSVGQGQNNEQFF
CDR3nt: TGTGCCAGCAGTTACTCCGTTGGACAGGGACAAAACAATGAGCAGTTCTTC

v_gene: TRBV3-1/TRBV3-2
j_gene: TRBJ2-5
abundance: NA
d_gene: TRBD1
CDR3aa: CASSQDQTGVRETQYF
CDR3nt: TGTGCCAGCAGCCAAGACCAGACAGGGGTTCGGGAGACCCAGTACTTC

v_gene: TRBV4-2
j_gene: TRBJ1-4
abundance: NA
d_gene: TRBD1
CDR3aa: CASSQEGQGDEKLFF
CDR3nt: TGTGCCAGCAGCCAAGAGGGACAGGGGGATGAAAAACTGTTTTTT

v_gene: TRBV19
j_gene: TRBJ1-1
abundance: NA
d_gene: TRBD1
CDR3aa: CASRTLDRATEAFF
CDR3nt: TGTGCCAGTAGAACTCTAGACAGGGCTACTGAAGCTTTCTTT

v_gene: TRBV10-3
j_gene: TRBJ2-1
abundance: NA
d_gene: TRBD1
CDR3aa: CAISGTGGSYNEQFF
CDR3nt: TGTGCCATCAGTGGAACAGGGGGTTCCTACAATGAGCAGTTCTTC

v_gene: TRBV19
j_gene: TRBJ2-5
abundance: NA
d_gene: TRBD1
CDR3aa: CASNGGRGRSQETQYF
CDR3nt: TGTGCCAGTAATGGGGGCAGGGGGCGATCTCAAGAGACCCAGTACTTC

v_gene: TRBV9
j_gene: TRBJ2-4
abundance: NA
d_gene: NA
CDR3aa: CASSVGTQGDIQYF
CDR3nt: TGTGCCAGCAGCGTCGGGACTCAGGGGGACATTCAGTACTTC

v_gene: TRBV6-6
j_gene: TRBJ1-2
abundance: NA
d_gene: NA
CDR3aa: CASSYSGSRYGYTF
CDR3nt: TGTGCCAGCAGTTACTCCGGGTCTCGCTATGGCTACACCTTC

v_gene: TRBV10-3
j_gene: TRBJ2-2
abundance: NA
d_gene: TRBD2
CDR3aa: CAISESMKAGGKNTGELFF
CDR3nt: TGTGCCATCAGTGAGTCGATGAAGGCGGGAGGGAAGAACACCGGGGAGCTGTTTTTT

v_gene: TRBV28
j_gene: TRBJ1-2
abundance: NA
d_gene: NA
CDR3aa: CASSAEYGYTF
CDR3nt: TGTGCCAGCAGTGCCGAGTATGGCTACACCTTC

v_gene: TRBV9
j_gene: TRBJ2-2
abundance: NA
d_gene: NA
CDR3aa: CASSPSQASNTGELFF
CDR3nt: TGTGCCAGCAGCCCGTCACAGGCGTCCAACACCGGGGAGCTGTTTTTT

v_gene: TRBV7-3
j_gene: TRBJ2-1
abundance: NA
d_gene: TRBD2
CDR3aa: CASSLQSGRAVDEQFF
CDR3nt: TGTGCCAGCAGCTTACAGAGCGGGAGGGCCGTCGATGAGCAGTTCTTC

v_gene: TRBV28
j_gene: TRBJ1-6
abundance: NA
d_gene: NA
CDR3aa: CASSSVDGGWRSPLHF
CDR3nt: TGTGCCAGCAGTTCGGTAGATGGAGGATGGAGATCCCCCCTCCACTTT

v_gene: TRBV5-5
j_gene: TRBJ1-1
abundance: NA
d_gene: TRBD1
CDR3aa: CASSLQGAGTEAFF
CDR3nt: TGTGCCAGCAGCTTACAGGGGGCAGGAACTGAAGCTTTCTTT

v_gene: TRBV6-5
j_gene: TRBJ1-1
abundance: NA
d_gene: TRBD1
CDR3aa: CASSYPGGANTEAFF
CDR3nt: TGTGCCAGCAGTTACCCAGGGGGCGCGAACACTGAAGCTTTCTTT

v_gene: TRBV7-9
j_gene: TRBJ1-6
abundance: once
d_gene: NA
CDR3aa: CASSLGGQGNSPLHF
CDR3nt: TGTGCCAGCAGCTTAGGGGGCCAGGGGAACTCACCCCTCCACTTT

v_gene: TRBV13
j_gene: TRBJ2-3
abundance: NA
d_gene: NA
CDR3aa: CASSPVGGATVTDTQYF
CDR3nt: TGTGCCAGCAGCCCCGTTGGAGGGGCGACTGTTACAGATACGCAGTATTTT

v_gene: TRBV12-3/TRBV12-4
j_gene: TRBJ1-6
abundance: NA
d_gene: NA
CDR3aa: CASSLQNSPLHF
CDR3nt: TGTGCCAGCAGTTTACAGAATTCACCCCTCCACTTT

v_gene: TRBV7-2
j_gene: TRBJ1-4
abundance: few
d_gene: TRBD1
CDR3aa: CASSDRVGVNEKLFF
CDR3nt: TGTGCCAGCAGCGACAGGGTTGGAGTTAATGAAAAACTGTTTTTT

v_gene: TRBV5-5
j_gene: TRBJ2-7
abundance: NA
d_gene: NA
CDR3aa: CASSLTQQGYEQYF
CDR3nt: TGTGCCAGCAGCTTAACCCAACAGGGCTACGAGCAGTACTTC

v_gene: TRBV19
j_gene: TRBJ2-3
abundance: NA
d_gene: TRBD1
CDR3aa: CASSTEAGGVGTDTQYF
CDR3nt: TGTGCCAGTAGTACCGAAGCAGGGGGCGTGGGTACAGATACGCAGTATTTT

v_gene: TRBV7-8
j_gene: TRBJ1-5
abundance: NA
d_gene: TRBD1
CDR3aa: CASSPHSPGRGLNQPQHF
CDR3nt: TGTGCCAGCAGCCCTCACTCCCCAGGCAGGGGGCTCAATCAGCCCCAGCATTTT